Sequencing of this T cell receptor beta chain was carried out in a study of blood T cell repertoires in COVID-19. The CDR3 consists of 16 residues. The V gene end was trimmed by 4 bases and the J gene end by 2 bases; junction bases not matched to a gene: 6. The germline gives CDR1 KGHSH, CDR2 LQKENI. TCRdb keeps only in-frame clones here, not all; method: immunoSEQ multiplex PCR. The sample holds some 210,000 clones, around 81% seen once. The chain links TRBV18 to TRBJ2-3; 10 bases line up with TRBD2. Sequencing input: PBMCs or T cells enriched from blood (not recorded which). This TCR was recovered from a man aged 25-45 years with acute COVID-19. The CDR3 DNA sequence: TGTGCCAGCTCACGATCACTAGCGGGGTACACAGATACGCAGTATTTT. Its protein is CASSRSLAGYTDTQYF.